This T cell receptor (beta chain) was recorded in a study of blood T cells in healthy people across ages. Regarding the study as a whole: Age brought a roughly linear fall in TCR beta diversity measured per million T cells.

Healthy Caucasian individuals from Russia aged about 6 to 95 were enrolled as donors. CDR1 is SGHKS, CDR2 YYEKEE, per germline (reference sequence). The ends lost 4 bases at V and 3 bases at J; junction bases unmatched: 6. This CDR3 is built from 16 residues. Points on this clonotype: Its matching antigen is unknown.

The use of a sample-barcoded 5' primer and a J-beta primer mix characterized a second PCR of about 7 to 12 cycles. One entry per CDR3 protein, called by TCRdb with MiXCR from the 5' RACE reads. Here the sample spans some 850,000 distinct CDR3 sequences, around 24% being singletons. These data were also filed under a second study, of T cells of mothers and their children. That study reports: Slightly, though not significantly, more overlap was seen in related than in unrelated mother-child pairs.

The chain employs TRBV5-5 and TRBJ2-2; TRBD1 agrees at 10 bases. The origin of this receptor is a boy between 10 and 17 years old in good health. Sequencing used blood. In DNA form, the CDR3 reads TGTGCCAGCAGCCCCACGGGACAGGGGTACACCGGGGAGCTGTTTTTT. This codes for CASSPTGQGYTGELFF.